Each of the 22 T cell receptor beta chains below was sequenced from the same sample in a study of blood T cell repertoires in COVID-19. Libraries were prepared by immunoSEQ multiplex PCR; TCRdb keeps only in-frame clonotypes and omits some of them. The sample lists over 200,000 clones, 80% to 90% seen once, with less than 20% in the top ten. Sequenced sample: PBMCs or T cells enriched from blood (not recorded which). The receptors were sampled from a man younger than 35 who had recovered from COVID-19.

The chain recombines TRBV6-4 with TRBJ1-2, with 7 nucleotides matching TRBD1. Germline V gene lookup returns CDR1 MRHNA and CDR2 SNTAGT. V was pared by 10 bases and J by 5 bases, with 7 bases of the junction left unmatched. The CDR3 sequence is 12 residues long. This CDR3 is CATSTGQYGYTF. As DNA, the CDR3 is TGTGCCACCTCGACAGGGCAGTATGGCTACACCTTC.

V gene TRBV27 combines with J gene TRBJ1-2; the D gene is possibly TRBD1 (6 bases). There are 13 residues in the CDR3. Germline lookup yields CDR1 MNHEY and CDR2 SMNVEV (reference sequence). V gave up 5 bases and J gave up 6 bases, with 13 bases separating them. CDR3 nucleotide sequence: TGTGCCAGCAGTCAGCAGGGGATCCATGGCTACACCTTC. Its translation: CASSQQGIHGYTF.

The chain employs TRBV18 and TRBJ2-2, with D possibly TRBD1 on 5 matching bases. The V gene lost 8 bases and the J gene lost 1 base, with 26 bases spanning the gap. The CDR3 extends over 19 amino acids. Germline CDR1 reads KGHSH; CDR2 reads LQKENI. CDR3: CASQPPIEDTPRNTGELFF. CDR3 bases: TGTGCCAGCCAACCTCCGATTGAGGACACACCGAGGAACACCGGGGAGCTGTTTTTT.

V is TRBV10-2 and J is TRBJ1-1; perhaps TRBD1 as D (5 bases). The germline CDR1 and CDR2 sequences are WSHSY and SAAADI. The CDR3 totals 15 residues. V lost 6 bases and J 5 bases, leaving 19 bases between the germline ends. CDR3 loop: CASRPGAQEGTEAFF. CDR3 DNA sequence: TGCGCCAGCAGGCCCGGAGCACAGGAGGGGACTGAAGCTTTCTTT.

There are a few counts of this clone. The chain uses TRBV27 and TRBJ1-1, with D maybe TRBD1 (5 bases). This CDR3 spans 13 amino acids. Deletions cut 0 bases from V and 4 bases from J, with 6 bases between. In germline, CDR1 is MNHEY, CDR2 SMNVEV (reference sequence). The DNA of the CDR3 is TGTGCCAGCAGTTTATCGACAGCCACTGAAGCTTTCTTT. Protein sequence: CASSLSTATEAFF.

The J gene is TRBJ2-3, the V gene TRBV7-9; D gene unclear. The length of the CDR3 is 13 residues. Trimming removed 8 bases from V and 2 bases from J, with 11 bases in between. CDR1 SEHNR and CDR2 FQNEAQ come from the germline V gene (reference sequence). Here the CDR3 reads CASVRGSTDTQYF. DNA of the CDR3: TGTGCCAGCGTTAGAGGTTCCACAGATACGCAGTATTTT.

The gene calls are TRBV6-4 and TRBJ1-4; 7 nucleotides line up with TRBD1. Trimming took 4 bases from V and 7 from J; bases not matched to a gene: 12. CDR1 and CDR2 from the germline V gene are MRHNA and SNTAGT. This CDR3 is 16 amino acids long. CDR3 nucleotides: TGTGCCAGCAGTGGGGCCAGGGGGTTCCGTTCTGAAAAACTGTTTTTT. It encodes CASSGARGFRSEKLFF.

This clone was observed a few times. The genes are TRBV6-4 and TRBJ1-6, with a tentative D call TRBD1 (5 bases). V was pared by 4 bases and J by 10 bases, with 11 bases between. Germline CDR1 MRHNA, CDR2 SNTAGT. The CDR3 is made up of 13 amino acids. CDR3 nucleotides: TGTGCCAGCAGTGTGGGGGGTGAATCACCCCTCCACTTT. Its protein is CASSVGGESPLHF.

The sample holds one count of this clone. DNA of the CDR3: TGTGCCAGCAGCCGCGGGGAAAGGCCCTACGAGCAGTACTTC. Translation: CASSRGERPYEQYF. The rearrangement uses TRBV3-1 (or the pseudogene TRBV3-2) and TRBJ2-7; a possible D gene is TRBD2 (6 bases). V lost 4 bases, J lost 2 bases, and 12 bases lay in between. The CDR3 spans 14 residues. Germline values: CDR1 LGHDT, CDR2 YNNKEL (reference sequence).

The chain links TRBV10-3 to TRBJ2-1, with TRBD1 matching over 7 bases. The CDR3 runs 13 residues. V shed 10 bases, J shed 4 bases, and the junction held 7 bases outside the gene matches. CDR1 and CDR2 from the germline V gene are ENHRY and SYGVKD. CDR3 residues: CASSGTAYNEQFF. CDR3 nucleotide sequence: TGTGCCAGCTCCGGGACAGCTTACAATGAGCAGTTCTTC.

CDR3 nucleotide sequence: TGTGCCAGCAGCGTAGCTACGGGGTTCGGAAACACCATATATTTT. Protein sequence: CASSVATGFGNTIYF. The V gene is TRBV9, the J gene TRBJ1-3; the D is unclear. Trimming pared 0 bases from V and 4 bases from J, leaving 11 bases between. The germline V gene encodes CDR1 SGDLS and CDR2 YYNGEE. The CDR3 is 15 residues long.

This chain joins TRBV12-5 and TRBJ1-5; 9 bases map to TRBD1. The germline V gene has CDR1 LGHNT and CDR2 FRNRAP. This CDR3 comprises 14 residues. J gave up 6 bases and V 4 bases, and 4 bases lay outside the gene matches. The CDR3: CASGSGQGSQPQHF. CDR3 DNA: TGTGCTAGTGGTTCGGGACAGGGAAGTCAGCCCCAGCATTTT.

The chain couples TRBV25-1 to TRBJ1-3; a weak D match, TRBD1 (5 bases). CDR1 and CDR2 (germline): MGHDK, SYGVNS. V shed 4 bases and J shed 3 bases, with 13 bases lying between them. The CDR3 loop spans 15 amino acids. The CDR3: CASSAGQGNGNTIYF. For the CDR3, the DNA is TGTGCCAGCAGTGCCGGCCAGGGTAATGGAAACACCATATATTTT.

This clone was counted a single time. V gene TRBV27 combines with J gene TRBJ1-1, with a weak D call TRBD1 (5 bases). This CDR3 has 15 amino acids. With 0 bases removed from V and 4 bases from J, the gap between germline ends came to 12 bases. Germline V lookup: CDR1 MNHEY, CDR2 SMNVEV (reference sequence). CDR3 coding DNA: TGTGCCAGCAGTTTATCTGGGCAGGGCGTCACTGAAGCTTTCTTT. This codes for CASSLSGQGVTEAFF.

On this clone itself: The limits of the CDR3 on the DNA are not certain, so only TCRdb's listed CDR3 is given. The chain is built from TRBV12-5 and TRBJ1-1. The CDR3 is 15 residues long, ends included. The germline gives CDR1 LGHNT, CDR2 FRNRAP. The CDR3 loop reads CASGLVMGRNTEAFF.

The CDR3 coding sequence is TGCGCCAGCAGCCAAGATGCGGGAGGGCTGCTCAATGAGCAGTTCTTC. Translating it yields CASSQDAGGLLNEQFF. J is TRBJ2-1 and V is TRBV4-1; TRBD2 matches 9 bases. Germline CDR1 and CDR2: MGHRA and YSYEKL. The CDR3 is made up of 16 amino acids. The ends lost 0 bases at V and 6 bases at J; junction bases unmatched: 6.

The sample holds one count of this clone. CDR3 nucleotides: TGTGCCAGCAGTTTCTATCAGGGGGCTGTGGCCTACGAGCAGTACTTC. This translates into CASSFYQGAVAYEQYF. V and J are TRBV28 and TRBJ2-7, with TRBD1 matching 8 bases. V gave up 3 bases and J gave up 2 bases; unmatched junction bases: 9. The CDR3 covers 16 residues. Germline V lookup: CDR1 MDHEN, CDR2 SYDVKM.

CDR3 bases: TGTGCCATCAGTGTTCAGGGGAACACAGATACGCAGTATTTT. This encodes CAISVQGNTDTQYF. The chain couples TRBV10-3 to TRBJ2-3, with D perhaps TRBD1 (6 bases). The CDR3 is 14 amino acids. Looked up from germline, CDR1 is ENHRY and CDR2 is SYGVKD. Trimming removed 4 bases at V and 2 bases at J, with 10 bases between.

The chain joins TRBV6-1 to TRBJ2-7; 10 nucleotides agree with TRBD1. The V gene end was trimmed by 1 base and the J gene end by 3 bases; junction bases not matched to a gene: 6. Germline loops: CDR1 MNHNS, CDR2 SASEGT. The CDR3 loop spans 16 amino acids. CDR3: CASSEDGTGDFYEQYF. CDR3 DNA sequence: TGTGCCAGCAGTGAAGACGGGACAGGGGACTTCTACGAGCAGTACTTC.

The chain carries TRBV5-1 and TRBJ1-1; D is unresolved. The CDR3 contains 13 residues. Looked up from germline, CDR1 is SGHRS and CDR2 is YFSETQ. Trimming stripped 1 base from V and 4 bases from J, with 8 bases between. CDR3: CASSLPPGTEAFF. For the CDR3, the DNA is TGCGCCAGCAGCTTGCCTCCCGGCACTGAAGCTTTCTTT.

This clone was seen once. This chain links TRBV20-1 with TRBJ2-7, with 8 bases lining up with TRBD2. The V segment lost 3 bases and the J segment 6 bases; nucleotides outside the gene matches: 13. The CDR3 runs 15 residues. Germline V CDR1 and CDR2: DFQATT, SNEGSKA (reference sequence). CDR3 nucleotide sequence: TGCAGTGCTAGTTCCAGCGGGAGTTCCCTCGCCGAGCAGTACTTC. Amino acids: CSASSSGSSLAEQYF.

The DNA of the CDR3 is TGTGCCAGCAGTGAACTCAGGACAGATAGCTACGAGCAGTACTTC. Protein product: CASSELRTDSYEQYF. This chain connects TRBV6-1 to TRBJ2-7; perhaps TRBD1 as D (6 bases). The CDR3 spans 15 residues. Germline CDR1 reads MNHNS; CDR2 reads SASEGT. V lost 2 bases, J lost 3 bases, and 14 bases lay in between.